The 26 T cell receptor beta chains below come from one sample, sequenced in a study. The sorted Tregs were CD4+CD25+CD127-/low cells. TCRdb re-analysed the 5' RACE reads in MiXCR, keeping a single row per CDR3 protein. The table has about 32,000 distinct CDR3 sequences, around 27% seen once; the top ten hold approximately 2.4%. The sample consisted of tumor-infiltrating Tregs sorted from the breast tumor. Every receptor here comes from a female donor with breast cancer.

The table lists this clonotype with a few counts. The gene calls are TRBV13 and TRBJ2-2; TRBD1 is a possible D gene (6 bases). Germline V gene data show CDR1 as PRHDT and CDR2 as FYEKMQ (reference sequence). The V end lost 4 bases, the J end lost 3 bases, and 15 bases lay between the germline ends. The CDR3 contains 16 residues. CDR3 amino acids: CASSSSRGIDTGELFF. CDR3 DNA sequence: TGTGCCAGCAGCTCCTCCAGGGGAATCGACACCGGGGAGCTGTTTTTT.

This clonotype has only a few counts. Since a much larger clone is just one base distant, this may be a read error. The chain employs TRBV5-8 and TRBJ1-5; D remains unclear. Looked up from germline, CDR1 is SGHTS and CDR2 is YDEGEE. Trimming pared 5 bases from V and 1 base from J, leaving 19 bases between. The CDR3 is made up of 17 amino acids. DNA for the CDR3: TGTGCCAGCAGATTCTACAGAACGGGCGGGAGCAATCAGCCCCAGCATTTT. This gives the protein CASRFYRTGGSNQPQHF.

A word on this clonotype: This may be a read error, as it is one base from a much larger clone. The chain couples TRBV5-1 to TRBJ2-7; D call uncertain. Germline assignment: CDR1 SGHRS and CDR2 YFSETQ. The CDR3 is made up of 16 amino acids. The CDR3 loop reads CASSLGVGLSSYEHYF. CDR3 DNA sequence: TGCGCCAGCAGCTTGGGGGTCGGCCTGAGCTCCTACGAGCATTACTTC.

This clonotype was counted ten times or more. The V and J genes are TRBV6-5 and TRBJ2-7, with TRBD2 matching 13 bases. CDR1 and CDR2 from the germline V gene are MNHEY and SVGAGI. V lost 4 bases to trimming and J lost 4 bases; unmatched junction nucleotides: 7. This CDR3 comprises 16 residues. CDR3: CASSSTTSGRRYEQYF. The DNA of the CDR3 is TGTGCCAGCAGTTCTACGACTAGCGGGAGGAGGTACGAGCAGTACTTC.

A remark on this clonotype: The conserved final phenylalanine or tryptophan is absent from the CDR3, which likely points to a read error. The V gene is TRBV6-1, the J gene TRBJ2-1; TRBD2 agrees at 10 bases. Germline loops: CDR1 MNHNS, CDR2 SASEGT. The CDR3 is 15 amino acids. CDR3 protein: CVSRIASGSTDEQFY. In DNA form, the CDR3 reads TGTGTCAGCAGGATCGCTAGCGGGAGTACCGATGAGCAGTTCTAC.

On this clonotype itself: This clone may be a read error of a much larger clone one base away. The genes are TRBV20-1 and TRBJ2-3; the match to TRBD2 covers 10 bases. Germline values: CDR1 DFQATT, CDR2 SNEGSKA (reference sequence). The CDR3 spans 15 residues. Trimming cost V 0 bases and J 9 bases; bases outside gene matches: 9. CDR3 DNA: TGCAGTGCTAGAGATCCTAGCGGGAGTTTAGAAACGCAGTATTTT. It yields the protein CSARDPSGSLETQYF.

This clonotype came up many times. This chain links TRBV6-1 with TRBJ1-2, with D possibly matching TRBD1 (6 bases). V dropped 7 bases and J dropped 6 bases, with 12 bases sitting between them. Germline loops: CDR1 MNHNS, CDR2 SASEGT. This CDR3 has 12 amino acids. The CDR3 region has the DNA TGTGCCAGCACATTAGGACAGAATGGCTACACCTTC. Translating it yields CASTLGQNGYTF.

The chain employs TRBV20-1 and TRBJ1-3; the D is unclear. This CDR3 spans 11 amino acids. Germline V gives CDR1 DFQATT, CDR2 SNEGSKA (reference sequence). V lost 1 base to trimming and J lost 4 bases, with 2 bases between them. The CDR3 spells CSARAGNTIYF. Written as DNA, the CDR3 is TGCAGTGCTAGAGCCGGAAACACCATATATTTT.

This clonotype occurred many times. The chain has TRBV20-1 and TRBJ1-5; tentatively, D is TRBD1 (6 bases). Trimming removed 2 bases from V and 7 bases from J, with 18 bases in between. The CDR3 consists of 15 residues. The germline gives CDR1 DFQATT, CDR2 SNEGSKA (reference sequence). CDR3 amino acids: CSARPQKGDWQPQHF. DNA for the CDR3: TGCAGTGCTAGACCTCAGAAGGGGGATTGGCAGCCCCAGCATTTT.

Many counts were recorded for this clonotype. The chain combines TRBV2 with TRBJ2-1, with 8 bases identical to TRBD1. CDR3 length: 14 amino acids. Looked up from germline, CDR1 is SNHLY and CDR2 is FYNNEI. The trim removed 4 bases at V and 7 bases at J, leaving 6 bases unmatched. CDR3 region: CASSGTRGRNEQFF. For the CDR3, the DNA is TGTGCCAGCAGTGGAACCAGGGGGCGGAATGAGCAGTTCTTC.

V and J are TRBV27 and TRBJ1-1; the D gene is possibly TRBD1 (6 bases). CDR1 is MNHEY and CDR2 is SMNVEV in the germline V gene (reference sequence). V was cut by 0 bases and J by 3 bases, with 14 bases left in between. This CDR3 contains 16 residues. The chain's CDR3 is CASSLSWGGEYTEAFF. CDR3 nucleotides: TGTGCCAGCAGTTTATCGTGGGGGGGCGAGTACACTGAAGCTTTCTTT.

This clonotype appeared a single time. The rearrangement joins TRBV19 to TRBJ1-1; perhaps TRBD1 as D (6 bases). This CDR3 contains 17 residues. V was clipped by 3 bases and J by 0 bases, with 17 bases between them. Germline lookup yields CDR1 LNHDA and CDR2 SQIVND (reference sequence). CDR3 bases: TGTGCCAGTAGTATGGGGGCCAGGGCGCTCTTGAACACTGAAGCTTTCTTT. Protein sequence: CASSMGARALLNTEAFF.

This clonotype was seen ten or more times. J is TRBJ2-7 and V is TRBV7-9; D may match TRBD1 or TRBD2 (6 bases each). Trimming left V 4 bases short and J 3 bases short, with 16 bases between. Germline V gives CDR1 SEHNR, CDR2 FQNEAQ (reference sequence). The CDR3 spans 15 residues. The CDR3 sequence: CASSYRGGRGYEQYF. DNA of the CDR3: TGTGCCAGCAGCTACCGGGGAGGCAGGGGCTACGAGCAGTACTTC.

This clonotype was recorded a few times. This chain connects TRBV2 to TRBJ2-4, with 9 bases matching TRBD1. V was pared by 8 bases and J by 4 bases, with 3 bases of the junction left unmatched. The CDR3 consists of 13 residues. CDR1 SNHLY and CDR2 FYNNEI come from the germline V gene. The CDR3 protein is CASSGTGKNIQYF. CDR3 bases: TGTGCCAGCTCCGGGACAGGGAAAAACATTCAGTACTTC.

The sample holds a few counts of this clonotype. The chain combines TRBV7-2 with TRBJ2-3, with D unclear. Trimming removed 2 bases from V and 0 bases from J, with 6 bases in between. The CDR3 is 14 amino acids. Germline assignment: CDR1 SGHTA and CDR2 FQGNSA. This CDR3 is CASSLYRSTDTQYF. In nucleotides, the CDR3 is TGTGCCAGCAGCTTATACCGAAGCACAGATACGCAGTATTTT.

This clonotype appeared once. A read error may explain this, as a much larger clone is one base away. The V and J genes are TRBV2 and TRBJ1-5; no definite D call. The CDR3 is made up of 14 amino acids. Deletions cut 1 base from V and 0 bases from J, with 4 bases between. The germline gives CDR1 SNHLY, CDR2 FYNNEI. The CDR3 DNA follows: TGTGCCAGCAGTGAAGTCCTTAGCAATCAGCCCCAGCATTTT. Residues: CASSEVLSNQPQHF.

This clonotype was observed many times. The chain employs TRBV9 and TRBJ2-1; 8 positions agree with TRBD2. Germline V gene lookup returns CDR1 SGDLS and CDR2 YYNGEE. CDR3 length: 16 residues. J lost 7 bases, V lost 0 bases, and 9 bases had no gene match. The CDR3 sequence: CASSVANSGLGNEQFF. The CDR3 DNA sequence: TGTGCCAGCAGCGTAGCCAATTCGGGACTAGGGAATGAGCAGTTCTTC.

This clonotype showed up many times. V is TRBV9 and J is TRBJ2-1; D assignment may be TRBD1 or TRBD2 (5 bases each). V lost 3 bases, J lost 4 bases, and 11 bases lay in between. This CDR3 is 14 amino acids long. Per the germline V gene, CDR1 is SGDLS and CDR2 is YYNGEE. CDR3 nucleotides: TGTGCCAGCAGCGCCCGGGACCTATACAATGAGCAGTTCTTC. Its protein product is CASSARDLYNEQFF.

This clonotype appeared a few times. The chain has TRBV30 and TRBJ2-6; the D gene is possibly TRBD2 (6 bases). The germline V gene has CDR1 GTSNPN and CDR2 SVGIG (reference sequence). Trimming removed 2 bases at V and 2 bases at J, with 13 bases between. There are 16 residues in the CDR3. This CDR3 reads CAWSRSWGAGANVLTF. Here the CDR3 DNA reads TGTGCCTGGAGTAGGTCCTGGGGGGCTGGGGCCAACGTCCTGACTTTC.

Ten or more counts support this clonotype. The genes are TRBV6-6 and TRBJ1-4, with a tentative D call TRBD1 (5 bases). The V gene lost 6 bases and the J gene lost 7 bases, with 15 bases spanning the gap. The CDR3 is 14 residues long. Per the germline V gene, CDR1 is MNHNY and CDR2 is SVGAGI (reference sequence). The CDR3 coding sequence is TGTGCCAGCAGCACCGACGGGACCCTTGAAAAACTGTTTTTT. Translated, it gives CASSTDGTLEKLFF.

The table lists this clonotype with many counts. This sequence joins TRBV29-1 and TRBJ2-1; a possible D gene is TRBD2 (5 bases). Trimming removed 2 bases at V and 4 bases at J, with 12 bases between. The germline gives CDR1 SQVTM, CDR2 ANQGSEA. The CDR3 loop spans 14 amino acids. The CDR3 DNA sequence: TGCAGCGTTGAAATAGCGAACCGGTACAATGAGCAGTTCTTC. Its protein product is CSVEIANRYNEQFF.

By share, this clonotype counts as medium-sized (0.01 to 0.1%). V is TRBV20-1 and J is TRBJ1-1, with D hard to call. The V end lost 5 bases, the J end lost 3 bases, and 7 bases lay between the germline ends. The CDR3 runs to 11 residues. Germline-derived CDR1 and CDR2 are DFQATT and SNEGSKA (reference sequence). The CDR3 sequence: CSAVEHTEAFF. The CDR3 nucleotides are TGCAGTGCTGTGGAGCACACTGAAGCTTTCTTT.

On this clonotype: A read error may explain this, as a much larger clone is one base away. This chain connects TRBV30 to TRBJ2-1; D might be TRBD2 (6 bases). Germline lookup yields CDR1 GTSNPN and CDR2 SVGIG (reference sequence). The CDR3 has 13 amino acids. CDR3 bases: TGTGCCTGGACGGCGGGGCTGCGGAATGAGCAGCTCTTC. Translation gives CAWTAGLRNEQLF.

Comments on this clonotype: One end of the junction fails to match germline, which may point to a read error. This chain joins TRBV5-1 and TRBJ1-3; unclear D gene. The CDR3 extends over 14 amino acids. Germline V gene data show CDR1 as SGHRS and CDR2 as YFSETQ. Here the CDR3 reads CAGSTSSSGNTIYF. The CDR3 region has the DNA TGCGCCGGCAGCACAAGTTCCTCTGGAAACACCATATATTTT.

The chain links TRBV24-1 to TRBJ1-5; D ambiguous. CDR1 and CDR2 from the germline V gene are KGHDR and SFDVKD. V lost 9 bases and J lost 1, with 12 bases in between. The length of the CDR3 is 14 residues. The CDR3 DNA follows: TGTGCCACCGGCGGGGAAACAAGCAATCAGCCCCAGCATTTT. Amino acids: CATGGETSNQPQHF.

There are many counts of this clonotype. The rearrangement uses TRBV27 and TRBJ2-7, with D possibly being TRBD2 (6 bases). Trimming removed 2 bases at V and 3 bases at J, with 8 bases between. The CDR3 extends over 13 amino acids. Germline V CDR1 and CDR2: MNHEY, SMNVEV (reference sequence). This CDR3 reads CASSLTSNYEQYF. The CDR3 DNA reads as TGTGCCAGCAGTTTAACTAGCAACTACGAGCAGTACTTC.